One sample yielded the 17 T cell receptor beta chains listed below, sequenced in a study of T-cell reconstitution after alpha-beta-depleted transplantation in children. The library targeted TCRbeta and was prepared with unique molecular identifiers. TCRdb fed the PCR reads into MiXCR, producing one record per CDR3 protein. In the table there are 540,000 or so distinct CDR3 sequences, 20% to 25% of which are singletons. Sequenced material: PBMCs, mostly from graft donor cells, taken 360 days after TCRalphabeta/CD19-depleted stem cell transplant. The receptors here all came from a boy in the first two years of life who had a stem cell transplant for acute myeloid leukemia, so the T cells may come from the graft donor.

This clonotype came up many times. Here the CDR3 DNA reads TGTGCCAGCAGTTTTAGCGGGGGGTCACAAGAGACCCAGTACTTC. Translated, it gives CASSFSGGSQETQYF. The chain employs TRBV12-3 or TRBV12-4 and TRBJ2-5; 10 bases are a match to TRBD2. With 3 bases clipped from V and 2 bases from J, the junction kept 3 bases outside the gene matches. This CDR3 contains 15 residues.

The chain joins TRBV4-1 to TRBJ2-7; 8 nucleotides agree with TRBD2. The CDR3 is 15 residues long. Trimming at V came to 1 base and at J to 2 bases, leaving 4 bases not matched to a gene. Germline V gene lookup returns CDR1 MGHRA and CDR2 YSYEKL. The CDR3 spells CASSQAGLEAYEQYF. The CDR3 DNA reads as TGCGCCAGCAGCCAAGCGGGACTAGAGGCCTACGAGCAGTACTTC.

This chain links TRBV11-1 with TRBJ1-1, with 7 bases matching TRBD1. The CDR3 contains 16 residues. V lost 1 base to trimming and J lost 10 bases; unmatched junction nucleotides: 15. Per germline, CDR1 SGHAT and CDR2 FQDESV (reference sequence). Written as DNA, the CDR3 is TGTGCCAGCAGCTTAGACGGGTGGACAGGCCTGAAGGGAGCTTTCTTT. It is translated as CASSLDGWTGLKGAFF.

This clonotype was observed many times. The chain employs TRBV6-5 and TRBJ2-5; D is tentatively TRBD1 or TRBD2 (5 bases each). The CDR3 length is 16 residues. CDR1 and CDR2 (germline): MNHEY, SVGAGI. V was shortened by 5 bases and J by 4 bases, with 20 bases between the two germline ends. The CDR3 protein is CASSKSSGTSTETQYF. As DNA, the CDR3 is TGTGCCAGCAGTAAATCTTCCGGGACCAGCACAGAGACCCAGTACTTC.

This clonotype appeared many times. This sequence joins TRBV5-6 and TRBJ2-1; TRBD1 agrees at 9 bases. J lost 2 bases, V lost 2 bases, and 2 bases had no gene match. This CDR3 is 15 amino acids long. The V gene's germline CDR1 is SGHDT and CDR2 YYEEEE. The CDR3 DNA reads TGTGCCAGCAGCTTTGGGACAGGGACCTACAATGAGCAGTTCTTC. Amino acids: CASSFGTGTYNEQFF.

The chain recombines TRBV27 with TRBJ2-3, with 7 bases fitting TRBD2. The length of the CDR3 is 14 residues. Germline V gene sequence: CDR1 MNHEY, CDR2 SMNVEV (reference sequence). V lost 8 bases, J lost 1 base, and 6 bases stayed unmatched. In nucleotides, the CDR3 is TGTGCCAGCCGGCGGGAGCCCCGCACAGATACGCAGTATTTT. Translation: CASRREPRTDTQYF.

This clonotype was recorded many times. The chain is built from TRBV20-1 and TRBJ2-3; D gene unclear. Germline values: CDR1 DFQATT, CDR2 SNEGSKA (reference sequence). V lost 3 bases and J 11 bases, leaving 9 bases between the germline ends. The CDR3 consists of 10 residues. This CDR3 is CSASWVGQYF. Written as DNA, the CDR3 is TGCAGTGCTAGCTGGGTAGGGCAGTATTTT.

The CDR3 DNA is TGCGCCAGCAGCTTGGTGCCCGGACAGGTCAATCAGCCCCAGCATTTT. Protein product: CASSLVPGQVNQPQHF. The J gene is TRBJ1-5, the V gene TRBV5-1, with TRBD1 matching 7 bases. CDR1 is SGHRS and CDR2 is YFSETQ in the germline V gene. The J segment lost 3 bases and the V segment lost 0 bases, leaving 6 bases of the junction unmatched. The CDR3 extends over 16 amino acids.

CDR3 amino acids: CASSLGQGANYEQYF. The DNA for the CDR3 is TGTGCCAGCAGCTTAGGGCAGGGGGCGAACTACGAGCAGTACTTC. The gene calls are TRBV7-2 and TRBJ2-7; 8 nucleotides agree with TRBD1. CDR1 SGHTA and CDR2 FQGNSA come from the germline V gene. CDR3 size: 15 residues. V was pared by 1 base and J by 3 bases, with 5 bases of the junction left unmatched.

This clonotype has only a few counts. V and J are TRBV7-2 and TRBJ2-5; possible D gene TRBD2, 6 bases. CDR1 is SGHTA, CDR2 FQGNSA, per germline. The length of the CDR3 is 15 residues. V lost 4 bases to trimming and J lost 4 bases, with 16 bases between them. The CDR3 DNA sequence: TGTGCCAGCAGCTCCAGACGTCACGGGGGAGAGACCCAGTACTTC. Residues: CASSSRRHGGETQYF.

This clonotype was seen only a few times. The chain has TRBV20-1 and TRBJ1-1; TRBD1 might be the D (5 bases). V lost 3 bases and J lost 7, with 9 bases in between. The V gene's germline CDR1 is DFQATT and CDR2 SNEGSKA (reference sequence). CDR3 size: 11 residues. In DNA form, the CDR3 reads TGCAGTGCTAGTGGTGACAGTGAAGCTTTCTTT. The encoded protein is CSASGDSEAFF.

This clonotype was found a few times. The chain recombines TRBV20-1 with TRBJ1-1, with a possible D match to TRBD1 (5 bases). Per germline, CDR1 DFQATT and CDR2 SNEGSKA (reference sequence). The CDR3 is made up of 15 amino acids. The V gene lost 2 bases and the J gene lost 6 bases, with 19 bases spanning the gap. CDR3 sequence: CSARFGGGAAAEAFF. The CDR3 DNA is TGCAGTGCTAGATTTGGGGGAGGGGCCGCCGCTGAAGCTTTCTTT.

This rearrangement joins TRBV20-1 to TRBJ1-1, with D possibly TRBD1 on 5 matching bases. Germline CDR1 DFQATT, CDR2 SNEGSKA (reference sequence). This CDR3 contains 16 residues. V shed 1 base and J shed 0 bases, with 15 bases lying between them. CDR3 sequence reads: CSARGKGKIMNTEAFF. Here the CDR3 DNA reads TGCAGTGCTAGAGGAAAGGGGAAGATCATGAACACTGAAGCTTTCTTT.

This clonotype was picked up one time. The rearrangement joins TRBV7-9 to TRBJ2-2, with D hard to call. V was clipped by 8 bases and J by 0 bases, with 22 bases between them. The V gene's germline CDR1 is SEHNR and CDR2 FQNEAQ (reference sequence). The CDR3 runs 18 residues. The CDR3 loop is CASGSAVTKGANTGELFF. The CDR3 nucleotides are TGTGCCAGCGGCTCCGCGGTGACGAAGGGCGCGAACACCGGGGAGCTGTTTTTT.

V usage is TRBV20-1 and J usage is TRBJ1-5; maybe TRBD1 (5 bases). Germline loops: CDR1 DFQATT, CDR2 SNEGSKA (reference sequence). CDR3 length equals 16 residues. Trimming stripped 3 bases from V and 6 bases from J, with 21 bases between. The CDR3 DNA is TGCAGTGCTAGTGGATGGGAAGGGGCCACGGTTCAGCCCCAGCATTTT. Its protein is CSASGWEGATVQPQHF.

J is TRBJ2-1 and V is TRBV20-1; 9 bases match TRBD2. Germline CDR1 and CDR2: DFQATT and SNEGSKA (reference sequence). V lost 0 bases, J lost 7 bases, and 7 bases stayed unmatched. The CDR3 covers 15 residues. DNA of the CDR3: TGCAGTGCTAGAGATTACCAGCGGGGGGCAAATGAGCAGTTCTTC. It codes for CSARDYQRGANEQFF.

This clonotype appeared a few times. The gene calls are TRBV20-1 and TRBJ2-1; 15 bases fit TRBD2. Germline values: CDR1 DFQATT, CDR2 SNEGSKA (reference sequence). This CDR3 region has 17 residues. Unmatched junction bases numbered 8, after V lost 5 bases and J lost 3 bases. CDR3 sequence: CSAEGTSGGYLYNEQFF. The CDR3 DNA reads as TGCAGTGCTGAAGGGACTAGCGGGGGGTACCTCTACAATGAGCAGTTCTTC.